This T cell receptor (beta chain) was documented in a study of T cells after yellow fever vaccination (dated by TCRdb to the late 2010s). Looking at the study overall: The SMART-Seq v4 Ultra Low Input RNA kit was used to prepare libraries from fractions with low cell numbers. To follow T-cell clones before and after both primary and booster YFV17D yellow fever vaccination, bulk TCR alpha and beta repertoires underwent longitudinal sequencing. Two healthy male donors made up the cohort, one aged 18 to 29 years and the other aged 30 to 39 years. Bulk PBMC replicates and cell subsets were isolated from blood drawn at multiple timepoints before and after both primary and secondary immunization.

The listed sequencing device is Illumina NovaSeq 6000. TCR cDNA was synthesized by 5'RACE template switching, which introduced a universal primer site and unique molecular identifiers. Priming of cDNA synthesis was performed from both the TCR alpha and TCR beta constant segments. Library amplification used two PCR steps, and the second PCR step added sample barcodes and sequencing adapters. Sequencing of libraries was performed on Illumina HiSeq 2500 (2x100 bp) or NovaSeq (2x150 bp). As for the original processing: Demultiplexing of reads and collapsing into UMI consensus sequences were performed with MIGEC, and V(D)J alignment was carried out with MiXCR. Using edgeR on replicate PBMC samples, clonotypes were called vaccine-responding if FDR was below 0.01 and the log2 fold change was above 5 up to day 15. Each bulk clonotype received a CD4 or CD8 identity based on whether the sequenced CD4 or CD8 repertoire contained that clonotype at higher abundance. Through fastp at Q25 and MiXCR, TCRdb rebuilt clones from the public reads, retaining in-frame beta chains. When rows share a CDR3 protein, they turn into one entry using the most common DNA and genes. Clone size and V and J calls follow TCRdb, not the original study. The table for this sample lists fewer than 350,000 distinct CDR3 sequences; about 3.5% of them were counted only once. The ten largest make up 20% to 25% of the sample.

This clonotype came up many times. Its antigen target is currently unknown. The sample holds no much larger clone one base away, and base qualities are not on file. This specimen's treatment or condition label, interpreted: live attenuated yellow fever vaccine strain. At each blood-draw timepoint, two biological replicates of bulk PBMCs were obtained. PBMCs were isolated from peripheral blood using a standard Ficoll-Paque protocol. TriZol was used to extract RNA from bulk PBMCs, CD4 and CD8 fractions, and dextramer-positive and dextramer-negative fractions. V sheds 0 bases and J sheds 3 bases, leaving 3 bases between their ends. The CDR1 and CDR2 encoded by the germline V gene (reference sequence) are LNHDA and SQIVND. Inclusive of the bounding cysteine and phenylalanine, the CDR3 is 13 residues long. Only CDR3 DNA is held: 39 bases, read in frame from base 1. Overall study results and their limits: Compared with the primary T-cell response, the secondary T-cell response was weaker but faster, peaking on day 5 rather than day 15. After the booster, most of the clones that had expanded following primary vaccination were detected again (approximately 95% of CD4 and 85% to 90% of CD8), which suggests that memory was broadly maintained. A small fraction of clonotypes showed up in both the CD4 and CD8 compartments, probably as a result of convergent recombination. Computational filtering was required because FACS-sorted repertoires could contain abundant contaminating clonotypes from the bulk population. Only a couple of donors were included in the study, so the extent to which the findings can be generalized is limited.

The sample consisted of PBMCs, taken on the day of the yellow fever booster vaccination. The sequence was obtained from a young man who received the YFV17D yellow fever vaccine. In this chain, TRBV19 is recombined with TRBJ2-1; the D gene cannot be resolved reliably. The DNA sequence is TGTGCCAGTAGTATAGACAGCTACAATGAGCAGTTCTTC. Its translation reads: CASSIDSYNEQFF.